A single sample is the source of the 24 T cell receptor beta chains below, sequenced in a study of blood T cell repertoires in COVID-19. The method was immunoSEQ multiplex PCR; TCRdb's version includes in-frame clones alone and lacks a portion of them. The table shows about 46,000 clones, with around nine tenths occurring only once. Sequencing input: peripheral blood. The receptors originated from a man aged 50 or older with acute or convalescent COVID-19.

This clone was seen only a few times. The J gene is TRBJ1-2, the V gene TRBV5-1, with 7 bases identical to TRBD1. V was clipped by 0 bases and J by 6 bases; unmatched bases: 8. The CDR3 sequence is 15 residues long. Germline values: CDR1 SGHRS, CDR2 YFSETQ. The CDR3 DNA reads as TGCGCCAGCAGCTTGGAGTCAGGGGGGAGCAATGGCTACACCTTC. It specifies CASSLESGGSNGYTF.

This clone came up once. CDR3 residues: CAPGSVETQYF. CDR3 nucleotide sequence: TGCGCCCCGGGTAGCGTGGAGACCCAGTACTTC. V gene TRBV5-1 combines with J gene TRBJ2-5; possible D gene TRBD2, 5 bases. V shed 10 bases and J shed 5 bases, with 12 bases lying between them. This CDR3 has 11 amino acids. Germline V gives CDR1 SGHRS, CDR2 YFSETQ.

The CDR3 nucleotides are TGTGCCAGCAGCTTAGCCGGCTGGGGGCATGAGCAGTTCTTC. Protein product: CASSLAGWGHEQFF. V is TRBV7-2 and J is TRBJ2-1, with a tentative D call TRBD1 (6 bases). Germline CDR1 SGHTA, CDR2 FQGNSA. This CDR3 contains 14 residues. V was cut by 0 bases and J by 8 bases, with 11 bases left in between.

CDR3 sequence: CASSLDLAGGPGGTDTQYF. CDR3 nucleotides: TGTGCCAGCAGCTTGGATCTTGCGGGAGGGCCGGGAGGCACAGATACGCAGTATTTT. V gene TRBV5-5 combines with J gene TRBJ2-3; 9 nucleotides line up with TRBD2. V shed 0 bases and J 1 base; nucleotides not matched to a gene: 12. Germline V gives CDR1 SGHKS, CDR2 YYEKEE (reference sequence). This CDR3 has 19 amino acids. The full variable domain, completed using reference TRBV5-5 and TRBJ2-3, is DAGVTQSPTHLIKTRGQQVTLRCSPISGHKSVSWYQQVLGQGPQFIFQYYEKEERGRGNFPDRFSARQFPNYSSELNVNALLLGDSALYLCASSLDLAGGPGGTDTQYFGPGTRLTVL.

CDR3 loop: CASLAGQGFSEQFF. CDR3 coding DNA: TGTGCCAGTTTGGCGGGACAGGGATTCAGTGAGCAGTTCTTC. V is TRBV10-3 and J is TRBJ2-1; 9 nucleotides line up with TRBD1. CDR3 length: 14 residues. Germline trimming cut 10 bases from V and 9 bases from J; bases unmatched to any gene: 13. Germline assignment: CDR1 ENHRY and CDR2 SYGVKD.

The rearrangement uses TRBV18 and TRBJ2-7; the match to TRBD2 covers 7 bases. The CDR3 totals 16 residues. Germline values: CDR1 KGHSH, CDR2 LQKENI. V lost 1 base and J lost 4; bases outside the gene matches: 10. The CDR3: CASSPREGGQAYEQYF. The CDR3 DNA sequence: TGTGCCAGCTCACCACGTGAGGGAGGGCAGGCATACGAGCAGTACTTC.

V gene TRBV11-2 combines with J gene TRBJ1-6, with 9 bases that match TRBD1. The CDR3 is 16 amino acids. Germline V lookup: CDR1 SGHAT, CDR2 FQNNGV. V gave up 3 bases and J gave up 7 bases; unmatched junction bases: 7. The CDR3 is CASSLDTGGSNSPLHF. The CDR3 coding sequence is TGTGCCAGCAGCTTGGACACAGGGGGCTCGAATTCACCCCTCCACTTT. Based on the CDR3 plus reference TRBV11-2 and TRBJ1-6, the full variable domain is EAGVAQSPRYKIIEKRQSVAFWCNPISGHATLYWYQQILGQGPKLLIQFQNNGVVDDSQLPKDRFSAERLKGVDSTLKIQPAKLEDSAVYLCASSLDTGGSNSPLHFGNGTRLTVT.

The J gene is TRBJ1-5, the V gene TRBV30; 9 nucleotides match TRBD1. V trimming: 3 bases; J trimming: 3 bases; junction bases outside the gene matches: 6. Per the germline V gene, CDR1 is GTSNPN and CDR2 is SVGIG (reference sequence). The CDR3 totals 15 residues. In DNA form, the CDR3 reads TGTGCCTGGAGCCGGGGACAGGGAGTCAATCAGCCCCAGCATTTT. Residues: CAWSRGQGVNQPQHF.

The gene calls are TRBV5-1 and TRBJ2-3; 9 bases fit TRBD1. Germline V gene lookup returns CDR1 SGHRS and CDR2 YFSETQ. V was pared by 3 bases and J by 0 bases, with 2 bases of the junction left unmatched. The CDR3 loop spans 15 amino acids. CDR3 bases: TGCGCCAGCAGCTGGACAGGGGCCAGCACAGATACGCAGTATTTT. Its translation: CASSWTGASTDTQYF.

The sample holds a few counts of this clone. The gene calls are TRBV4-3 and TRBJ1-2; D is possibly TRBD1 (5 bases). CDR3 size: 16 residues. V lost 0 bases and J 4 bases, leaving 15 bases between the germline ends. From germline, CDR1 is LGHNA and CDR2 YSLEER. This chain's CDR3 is CASSQDLGGRSYGYTF. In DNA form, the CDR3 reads TGCGCCAGCAGCCAAGATCTCGGGGGACGGAGCTATGGCTACACCTTC.

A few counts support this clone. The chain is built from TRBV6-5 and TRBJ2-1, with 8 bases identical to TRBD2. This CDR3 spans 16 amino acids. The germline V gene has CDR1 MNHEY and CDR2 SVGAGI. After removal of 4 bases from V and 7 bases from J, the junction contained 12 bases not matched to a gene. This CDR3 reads CASSLWREAALNEQFF. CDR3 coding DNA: TGTGCCAGCAGTTTATGGCGGGAGGCCGCATTGAATGAGCAGTTCTTC.

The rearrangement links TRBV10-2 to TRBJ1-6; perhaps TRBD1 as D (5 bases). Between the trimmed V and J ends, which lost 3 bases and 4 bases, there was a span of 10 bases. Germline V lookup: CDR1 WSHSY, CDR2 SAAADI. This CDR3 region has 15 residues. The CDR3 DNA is TGCGCCAGCAGTGAAGGGGATTCGTATAATTCACCCCTCCACTTT. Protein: CASSEGDSYNSPLHF.

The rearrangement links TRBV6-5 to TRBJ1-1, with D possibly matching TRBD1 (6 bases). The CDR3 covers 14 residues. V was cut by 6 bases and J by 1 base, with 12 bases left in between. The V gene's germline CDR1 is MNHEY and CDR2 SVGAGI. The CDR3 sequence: CASSVNRANTEAFF. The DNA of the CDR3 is TGTGCCAGCAGCGTCAACAGGGCGAACACTGAAGCTTTCTTT.

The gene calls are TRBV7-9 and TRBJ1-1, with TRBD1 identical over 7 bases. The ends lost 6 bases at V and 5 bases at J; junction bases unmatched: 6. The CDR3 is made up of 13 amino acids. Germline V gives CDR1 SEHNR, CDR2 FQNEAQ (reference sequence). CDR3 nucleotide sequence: TGTGCCAGCAGAACAGGGGAGAGTACTGAAGCTTTCTTT. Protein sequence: CASRTGESTEAFF. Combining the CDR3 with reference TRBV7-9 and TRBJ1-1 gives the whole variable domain DTGVSQNPRHKITKRGQNVTFRCDPISEHNRLYWYRQTLGQGPEFLTYFQNEAQLEKSRLLSDRFSAERPKGSFSTLEIQRTEQGDSAMYLCASRTGESTEAFFGQGTRLTVV.

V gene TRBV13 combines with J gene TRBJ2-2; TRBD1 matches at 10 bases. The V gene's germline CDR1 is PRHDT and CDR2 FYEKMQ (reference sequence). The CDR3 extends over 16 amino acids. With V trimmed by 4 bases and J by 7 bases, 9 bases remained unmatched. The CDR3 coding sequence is TGTGCCAGCAGCTCACGACGACAGGGGGCCGGCGGGGAGCTGTTTTTT. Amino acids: CASSSRRQGAGGELFF.

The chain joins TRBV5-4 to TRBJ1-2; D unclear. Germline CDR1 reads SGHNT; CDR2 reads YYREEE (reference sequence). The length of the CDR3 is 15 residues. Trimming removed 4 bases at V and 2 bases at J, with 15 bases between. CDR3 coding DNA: TGTGCCAGCAGCACCCAGGACTTTCGCAACTATGGCTACACCTTC. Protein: CASSTQDFRNYGYTF.

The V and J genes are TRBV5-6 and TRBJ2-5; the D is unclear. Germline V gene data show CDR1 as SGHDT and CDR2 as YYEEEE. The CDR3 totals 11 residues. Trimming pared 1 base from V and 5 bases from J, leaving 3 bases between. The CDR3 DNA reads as TGTGCCAGCAGCTTGTCGGAGACCCAGTACTTC. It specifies CASSLSETQYF.

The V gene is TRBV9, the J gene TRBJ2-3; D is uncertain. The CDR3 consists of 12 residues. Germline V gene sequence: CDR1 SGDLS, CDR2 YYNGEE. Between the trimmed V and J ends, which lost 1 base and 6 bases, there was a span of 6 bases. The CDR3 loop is CASSVSEDTQYF. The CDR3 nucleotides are TGTGCCAGCAGCGTATCCGAGGATACGCAGTATTTT. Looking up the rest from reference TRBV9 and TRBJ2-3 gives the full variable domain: DSGVTQTPKHLITATGQRVTLRCSPRSGDLSVYWYQQSLDQGLQFLIQYYNGEERAKGNILERFSAQQFPDLHSELNLSSLELGDSALYFCASSVSEDTQYFGPGTRLTVL.

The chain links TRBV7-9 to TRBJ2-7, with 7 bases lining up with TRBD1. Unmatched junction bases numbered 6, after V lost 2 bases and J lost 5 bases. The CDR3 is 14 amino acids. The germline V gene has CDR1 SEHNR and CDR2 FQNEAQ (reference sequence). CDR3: CASSLSTGDNEQYF. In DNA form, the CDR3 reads TGTGCCAGCAGCTTAAGTACAGGGGACAACGAGCAGTACTTC. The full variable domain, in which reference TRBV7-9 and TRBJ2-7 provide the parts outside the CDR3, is DTGVSQNPRHKITKRGQNVTFRCDPISEHNRLYWYRQTLGQGPEFLTYFQNEAQLEKSRLLSDRFSAERPKGSFSTLEIQRTEQGDSAMYLCASSLSTGDNEQYFGPGTRLTVT.

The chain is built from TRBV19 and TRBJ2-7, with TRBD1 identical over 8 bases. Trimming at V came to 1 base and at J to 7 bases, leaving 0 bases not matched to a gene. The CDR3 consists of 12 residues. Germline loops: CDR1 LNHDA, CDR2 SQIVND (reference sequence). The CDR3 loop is CASSIGQGEQYF. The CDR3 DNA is TGTGCCAGTAGTATAGGACAGGGGGAGCAGTACTTC. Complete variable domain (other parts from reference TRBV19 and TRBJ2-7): DGGITQSPKYLFRKEGQNVTLSCEQNLNHDAMYWYRQDPGQGLRLIYYSQIVNDFQKGDIAEGYSVSREKKESFPLTVTSAQKNPTAFYLCASSIGQGEQYFGPGTRLTVT.

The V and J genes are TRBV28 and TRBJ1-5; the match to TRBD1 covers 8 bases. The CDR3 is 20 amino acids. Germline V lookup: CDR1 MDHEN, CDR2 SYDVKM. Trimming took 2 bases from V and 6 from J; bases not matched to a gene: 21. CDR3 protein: CASSLPPGIRWTGHRQPQHF. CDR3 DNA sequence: TGTGCCAGCAGTTTACCCCCCGGAATTCGGTGGACAGGGCATCGTCAGCCCCAGCATTTT.

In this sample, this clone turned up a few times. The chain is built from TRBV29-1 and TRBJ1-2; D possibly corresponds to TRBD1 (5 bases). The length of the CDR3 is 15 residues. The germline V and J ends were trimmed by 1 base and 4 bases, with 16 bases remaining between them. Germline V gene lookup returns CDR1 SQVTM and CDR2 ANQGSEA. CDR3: CSVEARAGSIYGYTF. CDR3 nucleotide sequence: TGCAGCGTTGAAGCCAGGGCAGGGTCGATCTATGGCTACACCTTC.

CDR3 sequence (DNA): TGTGCCAGCAGTACCCCTAGCACCTTTTACGAGCAGTACTTC. This codes for CASSTPSTFYEQYF. The chain carries TRBV28 and TRBJ2-7; weak D call: TRBD2 (5 bases). Trimming left V 5 bases short and J 4 bases short, with 15 bases between. From germline, CDR1 is MDHEN and CDR2 SYDVKM. The length of the CDR3 is 14 residues.

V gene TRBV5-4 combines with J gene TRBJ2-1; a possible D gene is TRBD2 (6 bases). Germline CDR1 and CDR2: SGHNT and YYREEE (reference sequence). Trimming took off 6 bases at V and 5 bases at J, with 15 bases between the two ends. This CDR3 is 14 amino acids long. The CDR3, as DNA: TGTGCCAGCACCCTCCGGGACTTAGACAATGAGCAGTTCTTC. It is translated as CASTLRDLDNEQFF.